This TCR beta chain was retrieved from a study of blood T cells in healthy people across ages. A second PCR of 7 to 11 cycles used a sample-barcoded 5' primer and a J-beta primer mix. Using its own MiXCR run on the 5' RACE reads, TCRdb lists one record per CDR3 protein. Among fewer than 1,000,000 distinct CDR3 sequences listed, 35% to 50% were seen once. CDR1 SEHNR and CDR2 FQNEAQ come from the germline V gene (reference sequence). The V end was cut by 2 bases, the J end by 0 bases, with 8 bases between. CDR3 size: 15 residues. The source of this sequence is an elderly man in good health. The sequencing input was blood. This chain uses TRBV7-9 with TRBJ1-5; D gene uncertain. This CDR3 is CASSLTSVSNQPQHF. DNA for the CDR3: TGTGCCAGCAGCTTAACCTCGGTTAGCAATCAGCCCCAGCATTTT.